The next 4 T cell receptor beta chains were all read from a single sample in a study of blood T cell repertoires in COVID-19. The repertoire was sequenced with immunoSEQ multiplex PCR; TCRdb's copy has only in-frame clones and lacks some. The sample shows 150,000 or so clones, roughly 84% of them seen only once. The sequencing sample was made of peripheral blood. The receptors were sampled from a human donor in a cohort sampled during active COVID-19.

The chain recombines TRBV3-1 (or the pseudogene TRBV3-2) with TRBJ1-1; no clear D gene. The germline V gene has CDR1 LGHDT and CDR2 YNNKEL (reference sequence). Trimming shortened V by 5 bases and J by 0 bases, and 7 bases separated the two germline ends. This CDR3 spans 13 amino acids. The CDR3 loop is CASSITVNTEAFF. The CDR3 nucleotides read TGTGCCAGCAGCATTACAGTGAACACTGAAGCTTTCTTT.

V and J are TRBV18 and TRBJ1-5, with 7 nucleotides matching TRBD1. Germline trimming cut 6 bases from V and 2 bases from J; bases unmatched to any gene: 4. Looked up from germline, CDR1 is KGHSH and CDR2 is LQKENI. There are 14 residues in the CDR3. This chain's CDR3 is CASSPGQRNQPQHF. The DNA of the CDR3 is TGTGCCAGCTCCCCGGGACAGCGCAATCAGCCCCAGCATTTT.

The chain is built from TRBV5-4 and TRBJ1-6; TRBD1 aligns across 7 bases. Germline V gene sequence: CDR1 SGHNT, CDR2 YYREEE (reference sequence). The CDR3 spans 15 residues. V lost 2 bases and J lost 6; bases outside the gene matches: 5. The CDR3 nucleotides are TGTGCCAGCAGCTTACAGGGGAGCCGTAATTCACCCCTCCACTTT. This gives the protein CASSLQGSRNSPLHF.

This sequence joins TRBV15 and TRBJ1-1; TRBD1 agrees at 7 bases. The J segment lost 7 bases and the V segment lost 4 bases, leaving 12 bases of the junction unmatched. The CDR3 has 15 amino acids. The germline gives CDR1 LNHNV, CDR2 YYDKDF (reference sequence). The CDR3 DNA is TGTGCCACCAGCAAGCCCTCGGAGGGGGCCTATGAAGCTTTCTTT. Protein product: CATSKPSEGAYEAFF.